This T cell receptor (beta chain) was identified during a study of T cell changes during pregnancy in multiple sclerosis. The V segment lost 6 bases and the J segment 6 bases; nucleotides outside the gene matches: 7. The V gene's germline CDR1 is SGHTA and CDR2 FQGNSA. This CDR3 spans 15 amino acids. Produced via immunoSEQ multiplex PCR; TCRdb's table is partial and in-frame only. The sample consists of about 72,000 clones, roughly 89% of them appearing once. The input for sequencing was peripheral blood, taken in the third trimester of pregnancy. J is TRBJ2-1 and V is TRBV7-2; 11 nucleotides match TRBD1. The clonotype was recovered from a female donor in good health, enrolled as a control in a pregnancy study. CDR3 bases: TGTGCCAGCAGGATGTCCGGGACAGGGGGCAATGAGCAGTTCTTC. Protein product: CASRMSGTGGNEQFF.